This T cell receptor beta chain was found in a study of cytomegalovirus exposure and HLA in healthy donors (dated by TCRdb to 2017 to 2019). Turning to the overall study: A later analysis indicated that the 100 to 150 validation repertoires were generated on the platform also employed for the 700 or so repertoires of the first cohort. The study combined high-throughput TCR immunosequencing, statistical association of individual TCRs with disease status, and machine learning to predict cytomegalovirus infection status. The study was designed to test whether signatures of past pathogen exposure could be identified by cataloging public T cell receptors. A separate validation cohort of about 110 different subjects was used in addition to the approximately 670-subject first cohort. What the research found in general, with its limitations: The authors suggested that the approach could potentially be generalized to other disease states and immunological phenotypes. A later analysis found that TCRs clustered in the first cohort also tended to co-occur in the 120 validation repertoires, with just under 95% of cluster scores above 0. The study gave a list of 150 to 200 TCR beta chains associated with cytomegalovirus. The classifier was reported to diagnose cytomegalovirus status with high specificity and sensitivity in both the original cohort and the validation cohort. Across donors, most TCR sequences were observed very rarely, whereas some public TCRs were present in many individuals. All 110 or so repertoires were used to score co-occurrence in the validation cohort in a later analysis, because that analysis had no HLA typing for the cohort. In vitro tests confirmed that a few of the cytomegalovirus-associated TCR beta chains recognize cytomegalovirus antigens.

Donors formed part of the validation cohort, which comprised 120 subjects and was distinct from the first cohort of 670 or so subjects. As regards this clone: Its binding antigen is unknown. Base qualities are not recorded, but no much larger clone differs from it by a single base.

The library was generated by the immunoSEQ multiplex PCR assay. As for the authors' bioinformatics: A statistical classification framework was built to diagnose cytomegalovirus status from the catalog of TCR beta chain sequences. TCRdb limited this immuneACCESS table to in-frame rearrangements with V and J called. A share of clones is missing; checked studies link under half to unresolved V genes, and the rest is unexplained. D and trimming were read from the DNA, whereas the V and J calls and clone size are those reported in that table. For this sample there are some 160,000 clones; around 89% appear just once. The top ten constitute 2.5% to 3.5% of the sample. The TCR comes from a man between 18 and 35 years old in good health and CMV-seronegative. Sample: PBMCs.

The CDR3: CASLLSMQETQYF. The nucleotide sequence is given as TGTGCCAGCCTCTTGAGTATGCAAGAGACCCAGTACTTC. The V gene is TRBV6-1 and the J gene is TRBJ2-5, with the D segment identity uncertain. Its CDR3 holds 13 amino acids, cysteine through phenylalanine. The DNA shown is the 39-base CDR3, in frame from base 1. Per the germline V gene, MNHNS is the CDR1 and SASEGT is the CDR2. V loses 8 bases of germline sequence and J loses 2 bases, and the interval between the two ends is 12 bases.